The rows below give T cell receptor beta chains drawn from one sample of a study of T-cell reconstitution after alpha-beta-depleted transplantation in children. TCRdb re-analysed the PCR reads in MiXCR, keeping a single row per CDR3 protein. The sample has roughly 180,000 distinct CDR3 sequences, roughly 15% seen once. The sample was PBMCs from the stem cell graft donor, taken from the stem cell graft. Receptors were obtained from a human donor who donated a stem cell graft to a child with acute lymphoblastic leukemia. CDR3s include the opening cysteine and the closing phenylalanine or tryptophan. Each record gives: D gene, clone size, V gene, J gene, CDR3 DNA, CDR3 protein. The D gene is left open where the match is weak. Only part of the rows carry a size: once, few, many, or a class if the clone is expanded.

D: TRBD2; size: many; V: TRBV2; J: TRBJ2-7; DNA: TGTGCCAGCACGGGACTAGCTGACGAGCAGTACTTC; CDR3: CASTGLADEQYF
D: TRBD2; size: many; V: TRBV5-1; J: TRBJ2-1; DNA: TGTGCCAGCAGTCTTGGACTAGCGGGCTACAATGAGCAGTTCTTC; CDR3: CASSLGLAGYNEQFF
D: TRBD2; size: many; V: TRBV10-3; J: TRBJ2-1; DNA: TGTGCCATCAGAAAGGGGCTAGCGGACTCCTACAATGAGCAGTTCTTC; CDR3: CAIRKGLADSYNEQFF
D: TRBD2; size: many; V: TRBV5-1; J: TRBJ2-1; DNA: TGCGCCAGCAGCCCCCGTGGGGCTAGCGGGAGTCCCAATGAGCAGTTCTTC; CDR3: CASSPRGASGSPNEQFF
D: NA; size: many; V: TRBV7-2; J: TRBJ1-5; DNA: TGTGCCAGCAGTCCCTGGCCGGGAGGCAATCAGCCCCAGCATTTT; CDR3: CASSPWPGGNQPQHF
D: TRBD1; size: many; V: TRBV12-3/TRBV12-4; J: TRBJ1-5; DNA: TGTGCCAGCAGTGCACAGGGGGCATTCAGCAATCAGCCCCAGCATTTT; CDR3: CASSAQGAFSNQPQHF
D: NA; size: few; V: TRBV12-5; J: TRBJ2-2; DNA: TGTGCTAGTACAAGGAACACCGGGGAGCTGTTTTTT; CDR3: CASTRNTGELFF
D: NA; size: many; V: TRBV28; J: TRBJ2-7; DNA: TGTGCCAGCAAGGAGACGGTGAGCTCCTACGAGCAGTACTTC; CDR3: CASKETVSSYEQYF
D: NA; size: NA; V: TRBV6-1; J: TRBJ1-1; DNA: TGTCCCAGCAGTGAAGGTTCTTGGACCGAGGGATTGACTGAAGCTTTCTTT; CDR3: CPSSEGSWTEGLTEAFF
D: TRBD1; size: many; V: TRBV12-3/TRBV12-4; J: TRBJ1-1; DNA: TGTGCCAGCAGTTTATCCTACAGGGGCGCAACTGAAGCTTTCTTT; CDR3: CASSLSYRGATEAFF
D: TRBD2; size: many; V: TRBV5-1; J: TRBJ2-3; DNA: TGCGCCAGCAGCTTGGCAGGGACTAGCGGGGTAGATACGCAGTATTTT; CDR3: CASSLAGTSGVDTQYF
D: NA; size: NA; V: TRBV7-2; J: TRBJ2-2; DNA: TGTGCCAGCCAGAAATCCAGACCCACCGGGGAGCTGTTTTTT; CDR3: CASQKSRPTGELFF
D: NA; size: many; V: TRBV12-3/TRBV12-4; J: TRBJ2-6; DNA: TGTGCCAGCAGCCAAAGCACAGGTCCCAACGTCCTGACTTTC; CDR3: CASSQSTGPNVLTF
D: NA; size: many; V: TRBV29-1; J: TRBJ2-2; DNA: TGCAGCGTTCCCCGGGACTTTAATCCCACCGGGGAGCTGTTTTTT; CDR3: CSVPRDFNPTGELFF
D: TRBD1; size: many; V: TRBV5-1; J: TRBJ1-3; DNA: TGCGCCAGCAGCTATGGACAGGGGGCGAGGGGAAACACCATATATTTT; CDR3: CASSYGQGARGNTIYF
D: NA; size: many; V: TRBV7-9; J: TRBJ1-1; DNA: TGTGCCAGCAGCTTCACCGAAGCTTTCTTT; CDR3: CASSFTEAFF
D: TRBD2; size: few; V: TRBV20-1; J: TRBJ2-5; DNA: TGCAGTGCTAGATGGGGACTAGCGGTCCAAGAGACCCAGTACTTC; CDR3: CSARWGLAVQETQYF
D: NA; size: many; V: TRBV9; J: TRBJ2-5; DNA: TGTGCCAGCAGCGTTACAGGAACTAACCAAGAGACCCAGTACTTC; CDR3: CASSVTGTNQETQYF
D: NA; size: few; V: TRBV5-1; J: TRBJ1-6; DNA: TGCGCCAGCAGCGCCTCGGGGGGAGTCTGGAATTCACCCCTCCACTTT; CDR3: CASSASGGVWNSPLHF
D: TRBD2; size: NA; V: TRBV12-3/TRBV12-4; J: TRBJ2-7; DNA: TGTGCCAGCAGGCTCAATAGCGGGAGCCCGTCCGAGCAGTACTTC; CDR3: CASRLNSGSPSEQYF
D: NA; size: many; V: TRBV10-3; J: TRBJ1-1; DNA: TGTGCCATCAGGGCGACAGGTCTTACTACTGAAGCTTTCTTT; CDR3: CAIRATGLTTEAFF
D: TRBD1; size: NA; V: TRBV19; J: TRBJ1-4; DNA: TGTGCCAGTAGTACGTCGGGACAGGGAGGTGAAAAACTGTTTTTT; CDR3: CASSTSGQGGEKLFF
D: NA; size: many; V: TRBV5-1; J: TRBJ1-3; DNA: TGCGCCAGCAGCTTGGCAACAGCCTCTGGAAACACCATATATTTT; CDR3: CASSLATASGNTIYF
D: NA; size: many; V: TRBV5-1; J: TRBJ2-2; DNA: TGCGCCAGCAGCTTGGAGGTGGACGGGGAGCTGTTTTTT; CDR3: CASSLEVDGELFF
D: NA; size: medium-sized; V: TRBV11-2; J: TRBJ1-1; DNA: TGTGCCAGCAGCCGGATACGGCTTACTGAAGCTTTCTTT; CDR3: CASSRIRLTEAFF
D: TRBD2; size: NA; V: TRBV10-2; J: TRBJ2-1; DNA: TGCGCCAGCAGTCTTACTCTAGCGGACTCTTGGTCGGAGTTCTTC; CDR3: CASSLTLADSWSEFF
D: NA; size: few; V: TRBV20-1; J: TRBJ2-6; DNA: TGCAGTGCTAGAGTGACAGAAAGCGCCATTTCTGGGGCCAACGTCCTGACTTTC; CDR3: CSARVTESAISGANVLTF
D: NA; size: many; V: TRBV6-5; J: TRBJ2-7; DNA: TGTGCCAGCAGACGAACAGGGTCCTCCCACGAGCAGTACTTC; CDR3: CASRRTGSSHEQYF
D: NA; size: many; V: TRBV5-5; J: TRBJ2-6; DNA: TGTGCCAGCAGCTTGTATGACTCTGGGGCCAACGTCCTGACTTTC; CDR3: CASSLYDSGANVLTF
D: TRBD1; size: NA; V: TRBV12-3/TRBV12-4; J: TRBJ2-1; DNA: TGTGCCAGCAGGCCGCTCACGGACAGGGAAAACAATGAGCAGTTCTTC; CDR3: CASRPLTDRENNEQFF
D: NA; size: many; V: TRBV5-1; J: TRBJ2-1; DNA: TGCGCCAGCAGCTTGGCCATCGGTTTCGCGGGACAACATGAGCAGTTCTTC; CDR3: CASSLAIGFAGQHEQFF
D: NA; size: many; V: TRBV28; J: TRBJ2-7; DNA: TGTGCCAGCAGTTTAACAGATGATAGCTCCTACGAGCAGTACTTC; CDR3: CASSLTDDSSYEQYF
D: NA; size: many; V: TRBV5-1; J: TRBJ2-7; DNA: TGCGCCAGCAGCCCACTGGCGGACTACGAGCAGTACTTC; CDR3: CASSPLADYEQYF
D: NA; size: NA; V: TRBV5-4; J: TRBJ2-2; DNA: TGTGCCAGCAGCTTGGGTGGTAGACCCGGGGAGCTGTTTTTT; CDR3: CASSLGGRPGELFF
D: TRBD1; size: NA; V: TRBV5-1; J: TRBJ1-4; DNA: TGCGCCAGCAGCTTCCGGGACAGCAATGAAAAACTGTTTTTT; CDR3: CASSFRDSNEKLFF
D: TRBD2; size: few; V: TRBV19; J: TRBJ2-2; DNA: TGTGCCAGTAGTATCGATGCGGGAGAGGCCGGGGAGCTGTTTTTT; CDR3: CASSIDAGEAGELFF
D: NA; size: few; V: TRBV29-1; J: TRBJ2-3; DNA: TGCAGCGTTGCAACTACCAGCACAGATACGCAGTATTTT; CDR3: CSVATTSTDTQYF
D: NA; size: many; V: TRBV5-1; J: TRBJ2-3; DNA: TGCGCCAGCAGCTTGGGACCCAGGGATGATACGCAGTATTTT; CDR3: CASSLGPRDDTQYF
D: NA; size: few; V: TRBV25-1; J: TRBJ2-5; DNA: TGTGCCAGCTCCGACGGTGGAAGTCCCAAAGAGACCCAGTACTTC; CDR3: CASSDGGSPKETQYF
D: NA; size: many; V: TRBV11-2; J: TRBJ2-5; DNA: TGTGCCAGCAGCCAGTTGGTGGGTACAGGAGAGACCCAGTACTTC; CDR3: CASSQLVGTGETQYF
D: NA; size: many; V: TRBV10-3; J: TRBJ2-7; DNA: TGTGCCATCAGGGACTTCTACTACGAGCAGTACTTC; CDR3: CAIRDFYYEQYF
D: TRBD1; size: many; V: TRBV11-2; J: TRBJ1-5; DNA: TGTGCCAGCAGCGGTAATCCGGGACAGGGGGCGATTCAGCCCCAGCATTTT; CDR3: CASSGNPGQGAIQPQHF
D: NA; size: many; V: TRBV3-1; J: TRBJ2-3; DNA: TGTGCCAGCAGCCAAGGGGGCCTCGAGGGGGATACGCAGTATTTT; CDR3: CASSQGGLEGDTQYF
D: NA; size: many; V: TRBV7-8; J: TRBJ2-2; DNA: TGTGCCAGCCTCACGAGAACCCAGGTTTCCGGGGAGCTGTTTTTT; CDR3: CASLTRTQVSGELFF
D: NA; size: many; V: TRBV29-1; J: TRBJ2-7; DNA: TGCAGCGTTGAAGAGAAGCGCGAGCAGTACTTC; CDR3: CSVEEKREQYF
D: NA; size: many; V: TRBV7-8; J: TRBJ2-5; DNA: TGTGCCCAGGGAGAGGAGACCCAGTACTTC; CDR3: CAQGEETQYF
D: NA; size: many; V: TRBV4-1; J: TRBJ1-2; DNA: TGCGCCAGCAGCCAACTACCGGGAGAGCTTAACTATGGCTACACCTTC; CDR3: CASSQLPGELNYGYTF
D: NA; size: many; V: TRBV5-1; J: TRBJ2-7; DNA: TGCGCCAGCAGGGACGATGACTTAGACGAGCAGTACTTC; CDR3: CASRDDDLDEQYF
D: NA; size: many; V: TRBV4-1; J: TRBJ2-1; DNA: TGCGCCAGCAGCCTTTCCGGGACCGCTTACAATGAGCAGTTCTTC; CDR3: CASSLSGTAYNEQFF
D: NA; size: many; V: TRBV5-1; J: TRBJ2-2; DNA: TGCGCCAGCAGCTCGAAGGGTTGGAACACCGGGGAGCTGTTTTTT; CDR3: CASSSKGWNTGELFF
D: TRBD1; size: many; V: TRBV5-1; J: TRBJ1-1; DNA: TGCGCCAGCAGCTTGGGGGGGACAGGCCGGGCTGAAGCTTTCTTT; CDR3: CASSLGGTGRAEAFF
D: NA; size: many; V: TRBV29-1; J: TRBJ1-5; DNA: TGCAGCGCTGGGGACGTCGGTCAGCCCCAGCATTTT; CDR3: CSAGDVGQPQHF